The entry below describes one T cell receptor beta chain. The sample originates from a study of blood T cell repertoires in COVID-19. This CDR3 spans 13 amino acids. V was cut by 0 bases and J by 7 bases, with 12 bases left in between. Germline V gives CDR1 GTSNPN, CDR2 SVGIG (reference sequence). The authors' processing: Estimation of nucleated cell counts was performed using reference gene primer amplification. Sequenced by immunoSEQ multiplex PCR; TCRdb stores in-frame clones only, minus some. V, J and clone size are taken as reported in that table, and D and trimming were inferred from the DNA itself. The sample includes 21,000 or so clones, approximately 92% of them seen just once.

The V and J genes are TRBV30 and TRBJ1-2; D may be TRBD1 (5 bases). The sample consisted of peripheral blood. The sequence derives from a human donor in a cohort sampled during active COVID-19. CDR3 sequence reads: CAWSVGGVGGYTF. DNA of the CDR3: TGTGCCTGGAGTGTAGGAGGGGTTGGTGGCTACACCTTC.